One and the same sample provided the 31 T cell receptor beta chains below, sequenced in a study of cytomegalovirus exposure and HLA in healthy donors. Use of 60 Vbeta and 13 Jbeta primers characterized the PCR. Clones were read by immunoSEQ multiplex PCR, and TCRdb kept only the in-frame ones, dropping some. The table includes 200,000 or so clones, 65% to 85% detected once. Sequenced input: PBMCs. The receptors originated from a boy younger than 10 in good health and CMV-seronegative.

This chain connects TRBV2 to TRBJ2-6, with 7 bases lining up with TRBD1. J gave up 3 bases and V 6 bases, and 8 bases lay outside the gene matches. The CDR3 sequence is 16 residues long. CDR1 and CDR2 from the germline V gene are SNHLY and FYNNEI. The DNA of the CDR3 is TGTGCCAGCAGGGAAACCACAGGGGTTGGGGCCAACGTCCTGACTTTC. Encoded protein: CASRETTGVGANVLTF.

The gene calls are TRBV7-9 and TRBJ2-2; TRBD2 matches at 8 bases. The CDR3 is 17 amino acids. Germline CDR1 SEHNR, CDR2 FQNEAQ (reference sequence). V shed 1 base, J shed 1 base, and the junction held 5 bases outside the gene matches. CDR3 sequence (DNA): TGTGCCAGCAGCTTAGTAGCGGGGTTGGGGAACACCGGGGAGCTGTTTTTT. It translates to CASSLVAGLGNTGELFF.

This clone occurred once. The J gene is TRBJ2-7, the V gene TRBV9, with 10 bases identical to TRBD1. This CDR3 has 14 residues. The germline V gene encodes CDR1 SGDLS and CDR2 YYNGEE. V trimming: 3 bases; J trimming: 4 bases; junction bases outside the gene matches: 4. The CDR3 here is CASSGTGGGYEQYF. As DNA, the CDR3 is TGTGCCAGCAGCGGGACAGGGGGAGGGTACGAGCAGTACTTC.

The chain joins TRBV7-2 to TRBJ1-1; 8 bases line up with TRBD1. Per the germline V gene, CDR1 is SGHTA and CDR2 is FQGNSA. There are 13 residues in the CDR3. The V and J ends lost 2 bases and 4 bases, in that order; junction bases with no gene match: 0. In DNA form, the CDR3 reads TGTGCCAGCAGCTTAACAGGGGGCACTGAAGCTTTCTTT. Translating it yields CASSLTGGTEAFF.

The J gene is TRBJ1-5, the V gene TRBV19, with 7 bases lining up with TRBD1. The junction had 14 bases not matched to a gene; V was cut back by 4 bases and J by 5 bases. CDR3 length equals 17 residues. CDR1 is LNHDA, CDR2 SQIVND, per germline (reference sequence). CDR3 in DNA: TGTGCCAGTAGTAGAGACAGGGATCCCTCCTCCTATCAGCCCCAGCATTTT. Its translation is CASSRDRDPSSYQPQHF.

This clone was detected only once. J is TRBJ2-1 and V is TRBV27; 9 bases agree with TRBD2. Losses at the gene ends were 5 bases for V and 5 bases for J; bases not matched to a gene: 10. CDR1 and CDR2 from the germline V gene are MNHEY and SMNVEV (reference sequence). CDR3 length: 16 residues. The CDR3 nucleotides are TGTGCCAGCAGTGTTGAGCGGGAGGAGAGGGACAATGAGCAGTTCTTC. This encodes CASSVEREERDNEQFF.

This clone appeared a single time. This rearrangement joins TRBV7-2 to TRBJ2-3; 8 nucleotides line up with TRBD2. V was pared by 4 bases and J by 3 bases, with 6 bases of the junction left unmatched. Germline V gene lookup returns CDR1 SGHTA and CDR2 FQGNSA. The CDR3 runs to 15 residues. This CDR3 reads CASSSFSGVTDTQYF. CDR3 coding DNA: TGTGCCAGCAGCTCTTTTAGCGGGGTGACAGATACGCAGTATTTT.

This clone was seen a single time. The chain combines TRBV27 with TRBJ2-7; TRBD1 is a possible D gene (8 bases). Germline V gene data show CDR1 as MNHEY and CDR2 as SMNVEV (reference sequence). The ends were cut back, 3 bases at V and 6 bases at J, with 15 bases in the middle. CDR3 length: 14 residues. This CDR3 reads CASSFETGGVEQYF. The CDR3, as DNA: TGTGCCAGCAGTTTCGAAACAGGGGGGGTCGAGCAGTACTTC.

The chain recombines TRBV19 with TRBJ2-7, with D possibly being TRBD1 (6 bases). CDR1 and CDR2 from the germline V gene are LNHDA and SQIVND (reference sequence). The CDR3 is 14 residues long. The V end lost 9 bases, the J end lost 2 bases, and 17 bases lay between the germline ends. This chain's CDR3 is CASQEVGAAYEQYF. As DNA, the CDR3 is TGTGCCAGCCAAGAGGTGGGGGCGGCCTACGAGCAGTACTTC.

This CDR3 reads CASSHKSRFRGGTEAFF. CDR3 DNA: TGCGCCAGCAGCCACAAGAGTAGGTTCAGGGGAGGGACTGAAGCTTTCTTT. The chain links TRBV4-1 to TRBJ1-1; a possible D gene is TRBD1 (6 bases). Germline V gene sequence: CDR1 MGHRA, CDR2 YSYEKL. This CDR3 has 17 residues. V lost 3 bases and J lost 5, with 22 bases in between.

The chain is built from TRBV18 and TRBJ1-2, with D uncertain. CDR1 is KGHSH and CDR2 is LQKENI in the germline V gene. Deletions cut 6 bases from V and 1 base from J, with 15 bases between. The CDR3 extends over 15 amino acids. This chain's CDR3 is CASSYRELDNYGYTF. The CDR3 coding sequence is TGTGCCAGCTCGTACCGGGAATTGGATAACTATGGCTACACCTTC.

The chain links TRBV19 to TRBJ1-4, with TRBD1 matching over 10 bases. This CDR3 region has 14 residues. Germline V gene lookup returns CDR1 LNHDA and CDR2 SQIVND (reference sequence). V was clipped by 7 bases and J by 6 bases; unmatched bases: 5. CDR3 bases: TGTGCCAGTACCCGACAGGGGGCGGATGAAAAACTGTTTTTT. Encoded protein: CASTRQGADEKLFF.

The chain links TRBV18 to TRBJ1-1, with no clear D. CDR1 and CDR2 (germline): KGHSH, LQKENI. There are 12 residues in the CDR3. Trimming cost V 2 bases and J 5 bases, with 6 bases left between them. The CDR3 DNA reads TGTGCCAGCTCACCAGAGGGAACTGAAGCTTTCTTT. Translated, it gives CASSPEGTEAFF.

V gene TRBV18 combines with J gene TRBJ2-1, with 8 bases matching TRBD1. CDR1 KGHSH and CDR2 LQKENI come from the germline V gene. After removal of 3 bases from V and 3 bases from J, the junction contained 4 bases not matched to a gene. This CDR3 region has 15 residues. Written as DNA, the CDR3 is TGTGCCAGCTCACCTTGGACAGGGATCTACAATGAGCAGTTCTTC. Translated, it gives CASSPWTGIYNEQFF.

V is TRBV4-1 and J is TRBJ2-1; 14 bases map to TRBD2. CDR1 is MGHRA and CDR2 is YSYEKL in the germline V gene. V gave up 4 bases and J gave up 6 bases; unmatched junction bases: 5. There are 16 residues in the CDR3. CDR3 sequence: CASSPGLAGEVNEQFF. Written as DNA, the CDR3 is TGCGCCAGCAGCCCGGGACTAGCGGGAGAGGTCAATGAGCAGTTCTTC.

The rearrangement links TRBV5-5 to TRBJ1-6, with a possible D match to TRBD1 (5 bases). V lost 0 bases, J lost 18 bases, and 19 bases lay in between. The CDR3 has 14 residues. Germline CDR1 reads SGHKS; CDR2 reads YYEKEE (reference sequence). The CDR3 sequence: CASSLDPSQGRSHF. The CDR3 region has the DNA TGTGCCAGCAGCTTGGATCCTAGTCAGGGTCGATCCCACTTT.

The chain has TRBV21-1 and TRBJ2-1; whether TRBD1, the table's D call, matches the DNA was not checked. TRBV21-1 is assigned pseudogene status. The CDR3 has 15 amino acids. CDR3 DNA: TGTGCCAGCAGCAAACCACAGGGGATCTACAATGAGCAGTTCTTC. Translated, it gives CASSKPQGIYNEQFF.

The CDR3 protein is CASSEWTGADQPQHF. CDR3 DNA sequence: TGTGCCAGCAGTGAGTGGACAGGGGCTGATCAGCCCCAGCATTTT. The V gene is TRBV6-1, the J gene TRBJ1-5; 9 bases agree with TRBD1. This CDR3 has 15 amino acids. Germline CDR1 is MNHNS and CDR2 is SASEGT. J lost 5 bases, V lost 3 bases, and 5 bases had no gene match.

The V gene is TRBV1, the J gene TRBJ1-3; whether TRBD1, the table's D call, matches the DNA was not checked. TRBV1 is labeled a pseudogene. The CDR3 is made up of 14 amino acids. This chain's CDR3 is CTSSLRGSGNTIYF. CDR3 DNA sequence: TGCACCAGCAGCCTCAGGGGCTCTGGAAACACCATATATTTT.

The J gene is TRBJ2-7, the V gene TRBV6-4; TRBD1 agrees at 8 bases. CDR3 length: 16 residues. In germline, CDR1 is MRHNA, CDR2 SNTAGT. With 8 bases clipped from V and 3 bases from J, the junction kept 15 bases outside the gene matches. CDR3 amino acids: CASARDAQTGVYEQYF. Written as DNA, the CDR3 is TGTGCCAGCGCCCGTGATGCTCAGACAGGGGTCTACGAGCAGTACTTC.

The J gene is TRBJ2-1, the V gene TRBV18, with 12 bases fitting TRBD2. The V and J ends lost 6 bases and 0 bases, in that order; junction bases with no gene match: 9. Germline CDR1 is KGHSH and CDR2 is LQKENI. The CDR3 length is 18 residues. In DNA form, the CDR3 reads TGTGCCAGCTCGCTCGGGACTAGCGGGTCAAACTCCTACAATGAGCAGTTCTTC. The encoded protein is CASSLGTSGSNSYNEQFF.

CDR3 coding DNA: TGTGCCAGTCGACAGGACTCAGGGAGCAATCAGCCCCAGCATTTT. Protein sequence: CASRQDSGSNQPQHF. The rearrangement uses TRBV19 and TRBJ1-5, with a possible D match to TRBD1 (6 bases). This CDR3 spans 15 amino acids. Germline V gives CDR1 LNHDA, CDR2 SQIVND (reference sequence). Trimming removed 8 bases at V and 1 base at J, with 15 bases between. Full variable domain (outside the CDR3, taken from reference TRBV19 and TRBJ1-5): DGGITQSPKYLFRKEGQNVTLSCEQNLNHDAMYWYRQDPGQGLRLIYYSQIVNDFQKGDIAEGYSVSREKKESFPLTVTSAQKNPTAFYLCASRQDSGSNQPQHFGDGTRLSIL.

The chain links TRBV30 to TRBJ2-1; D gene ambiguous. V lost 1 base to trimming and J lost 2 bases, with 15 bases between them. CDR1 is GTSNPN and CDR2 is SVGIG in the germline V gene (reference sequence). The CDR3 consists of 16 residues. CDR3 in amino acids: CAWSEASEWAYNEQFF. The CDR3, as DNA: TGTGCCTGGAGTGAGGCCTCGGAGTGGGCCTACAATGAGCAGTTCTTC.

This chain joins TRBV19 and TRBJ1-5; maybe TRBD1 (6 bases). The germline V and J ends were trimmed by 3 bases and 7 bases, with 13 bases remaining between them. The germline V gene encodes CDR1 LNHDA and CDR2 SQIVND (reference sequence). The CDR3 is made up of 14 amino acids. The CDR3 loop reads CASSMSQGGQPQHF. For the CDR3, the DNA is TGTGCCAGTAGTATGTCCCAAGGGGGACAGCCCCAGCATTTT.

The V gene is TRBV5-4, the J gene TRBJ1-1; 8 bases map to TRBD1. This CDR3 is built from 15 residues. From germline, CDR1 is SGHNT and CDR2 YYREEE (reference sequence). V lost 2 bases and J lost 5; bases outside the gene matches: 8. CDR3 bases: TGTGCCAGCAGCTTACTCGGACAGGGAAGAACTGAAGCTTTCTTT. Residues: CASSLLGQGRTEAFF.

There are a few counts of this clone. V and J are TRBV6-5 and TRBJ1-5, with TRBD1 identical over 9 bases. The CDR3 loop spans 14 amino acids. The ends lost 6 bases at V and 4 bases at J; junction bases unmatched: 4. Looked up from germline, CDR1 is MNHEY and CDR2 is SVGAGI. The CDR3 region has the DNA TGTGCCAGCAGCAGGACAGGGGCAAATCAGCCCCAGCATTTT. It translates to CASSRTGANQPQHF.

This chain links TRBV19 with TRBJ2-1, with 7 bases aligning to TRBD1. Trimming at V came to 3 bases and at J to 3 bases, leaving 8 bases not matched to a gene. The CDR3 sequence is 16 residues long. Germline V gene data show CDR1 as LNHDA and CDR2 as SQIVND (reference sequence). CDR3 in DNA: TGTGCCAGTAGTATTACTGGCGACAGGGTCTACAATGAGCAGTTCTTC. It codes for CASSITGDRVYNEQFF.

The chain recombines TRBV7-9 with TRBJ2-7; tentative D call: TRBD2 (6 bases). The CDR3 is 13 amino acids. V was cut by 4 bases and J by 7 bases, with 14 bases left in between. The germline V gene encodes CDR1 SEHNR and CDR2 FQNEAQ (reference sequence). The CDR3 is CASSSTGVSEQYF. CDR3 DNA: TGTGCCAGCAGCTCCACGGGGGTATCAGAGCAGTACTTC.

In regard to this clone: Other DNA sequences in this sample translate to the same CDR3. CDR3 loop: CASSLTYEQYF. The CDR3 coding sequence is TGTGCCAGTAGCCTAACCTACGAGCAGTACTTC. The chain couples TRBV5-5 to TRBJ2-7; D is ambiguous. Germline lookup yields CDR1 SGHKS and CDR2 YYEKEE (reference sequence). V shed 8 bases and J shed 2 bases, with 8 bases lying between them. The CDR3 has 11 residues.

The chain carries TRBV7-3 and TRBJ2-5, with TRBD2 matching 11 bases. This CDR3 contains 15 residues. Germline values: CDR1 SGHTA, CDR2 FQGTGA. The J segment lost 1 base and the V segment lost 5 bases, leaving 3 bases of the junction unmatched. In nucleotides, the CDR3 is TGTGCCAGCAGCCGCGGGACTAGCGGCCAAGAGACCCAGTACTTC. It encodes CASSRGTSGQETQYF. Using reference TRBV7-3 and TRBJ2-5 for the parts outside the CDR3, the full variable domain is GAGVSQTPSNKVTEKGKYVELRCDPISGHTALYWYRQSLGQGPEFLIYFQGTGAADDSGLPNDRFFAVRPEGSVSTLKIQRTERGDSAVYLCASSRGTSGQETQYFGPGTRLLVL.

This clone was detected a few times. This rearrangement joins TRBV7-9 to TRBJ2-5, with 7 bases matching TRBD2. This CDR3 region has 13 residues. V was pared by 6 bases and J by 3 bases, with 4 bases of the junction left unmatched. From germline, CDR1 is SEHNR and CDR2 FQNEAQ (reference sequence). CDR3 coding DNA: TGTGCCAGCAGTTCCAGCGGGGAAGAGACCCAGTACTTC. Its translation: CASSSSGEETQYF.